This T cell receptor delta chain is from a study of Vδ1+ human thymocytes. Study-wide results and caveats: Thymic delta-chain repertoires held around 20% Vdelta2 sequences and few Vdelta3, despite high sort purity. Unexpected Vdelta2 sequences could cause misinterpretation of bulk repertoire data. Thymic TRG and TRD repertoires appeared highly polyclonal, with Gaussian CDR3 length distributions. TRD repertoires were essentially private, unlike widely shared TRG clonotypes.

Sorted Vdelta1+ thymocytes were roughly 97% to 99.6% pure. The table lists this clone with a few counts. The antigen remains undetermined. The CDR3 spans 16 residues. Germline values: CDR1 TSWWSYY, CDR2 QGS. V shed 2 bases and J shed 2 bases, with 15 bases lying between them. Extracted RNA was reverse transcribed into cDNA. The CDR3 regions were amplified by multiplex PCR from V-gene primers to a constant-region primer. TCRdb re-processed the multiplex PCR reads using CATT. This table holds about 75,000 delta-chain clones, around 35% found once. This chain links TRDV1 with TRDJ1, with unresolved D. This clonotype was obtained from a boy in the first two years of life who had congenital heart surgery. Sequencing was done on a sample of Vdelta1+ gamma-delta thymocytes from the thymus. Subset of the sample: FACS-sorted CD3+ TCRalphabeta- TCRVdelta1+ TCRVdelta2- thymocytes. The CDR3: CALGEGWMDPTDKLIF. The DNA of the CDR3 is TGTGCTCTTGGGGAAGGATGGATGGATCCGACCGATAAACTCATCTTT.